Sequencing of this TCR beta chain was carried out in a study of OX40 agonist ivuxolimab in advanced cancers. Study-wide context: Six ivuxolimab dose levels, 0.01 to 10 mg/kg, were given intravenously every 2 weeks. Hepatocellular carcinoma, melanoma, renal cell or head and neck cancer was diagnosed in the dose-escalation patients. Partial responses were observed in three patients, of whom one had hepatocellular carcinoma and two had cutaneous melanoma.

Only in-frame clones appear in the TCRdb table, and some are missing; sequencing was by immunoSEQ multiplex PCR. In the table there are around 36,000 clones, roughly three quarters of which are singletons. This clone was recorded only once. Germline trimming cut 4 bases from V and 4 bases from J; bases unmatched to any gene: 8. CDR1 is SEHNR, CDR2 FQNEAQ, per germline (reference sequence). This CDR3 has 17 residues. The TCR comes from an adult with an advanced solid tumor such as melanoma, head and neck, liver or kidney cancer. Specimen: CD4+ or CD8+ T cells sorted from blood, collected in a trial of the OX40 agonist ivuxolimab. The chain carries TRBV7-9 and TRBJ2-5; TRBD2 agrees at 14 bases. The chain's CDR3 is CASSSGTSGSQAETQYF. DNA for the CDR3: TGTGCCAGCAGCTCCGGGACTAGCGGGAGTCAGGCAGAGACCCAGTACTTC.